Given below is one TCR beta chain in context. Per the germline V gene, CDR1 is SGDLS and CDR2 is YYNGEE. Trimming took off 0 bases at V and 7 bases at J, with 5 bases between the two ends. CDR3 length: 13 residues. This study enrolled people aged about 18 to 90 from approximately 24 US geographic areas. This specimen comes from a study of blood T cell repertoires in COVID-19. In the authors' workflow: Estimation of nucleated cell counts relied on the amplification of reference gene primers. Clones were read by immunoSEQ multiplex PCR, and TCRdb kept only the in-frame ones, dropping some. Clone size and the V and J calls come from that table; the DNA yielded D and trimming. In the table there are 110,000 to 150,000 clones, 70% to 90% of which are singletons.

Input material: PBMCs or T cells enriched from blood (not recorded which). V is TRBV9 and J is TRBJ1-6, with unresolved D. The TCR sequence derives from a man aged 45-60 years who had recovered from COVID-19. CDR3 in DNA: TGTGCCAGCAGCGTAGGAACAAATTCACCCCTCCACTTT. It specifies CASSVGTNSPLHF.